Shown below are 32 T cell receptor beta chains from a single sample sequenced in a study of PD-L1 blockade in urothelial cancer. Time point denoted: pretreatment peripheral blood. The method was immunoSEQ multiplex PCR; TCRdb's version includes in-frame clones alone and lacks a portion of them. This sample has around 79,000 clones, with around four fifths found just once. The sequences come from PBMCs, collected around atezolizumab (anti-PD-L1) treatment. All receptors come from a man aged 40-49 years with urothelial cancer.

Here the CDR3 reads CASSFRTGEGEKLFF. In DNA form, the CDR3 reads TGTGCCAGCAGTTTTCGGACAGGCGAGGGGGAAAAACTGTTTTTT. The chain links TRBV6-1 to TRBJ1-4, with TRBD1 matching over 7 bases. The trim removed 5 bases at V and 8 bases at J, leaving 11 bases unmatched. The CDR3 totals 15 residues. The V gene's germline CDR1 is MNHNS and CDR2 SASEGT.

This sequence joins TRBV28 and TRBJ2-7; D may be TRBD1 (5 bases). V was cut by 1 base and J by 12 bases, with 19 bases left in between. Germline assignment: CDR1 MDHEN and CDR2 SYDVKM. The CDR3 length is 14 residues. This CDR3 is CASSLSLSTIQVYF. CDR3 in DNA: TGTGCCAGCAGTTTATCCCTATCGACGATACAGGTGTACTTC.

A few counts support this clone. The chain has TRBV5-4 and TRBJ2-7; no reliable D call. The V end was cut by 4 bases, the J end by 3 bases, with 11 bases between. The CDR3 runs 13 residues. Per germline, CDR1 SGHNT and CDR2 YYREEE (reference sequence). CDR3 bases: TGTGCCAGCAGCCAGACGACGGGCTACGAGCAGTACTTC. As protein: CASSQTTGYEQYF.

As to this clone: Different DNA sequences within this sample yield the same CDR3. The gene calls are TRBV28 and TRBJ1-5; D may be TRBD1 (5 bases). The germline V gene has CDR1 MDHEN and CDR2 SYDVKM. The CDR3 sequence is 15 residues long. V was clipped by 2 bases and J by 4 bases, with 12 bases between them. The CDR3 spells CASSLDSGSNQPQHF. The CDR3 coding sequence is TGTGCCAGCAGTTTAGATTCAGGGTCTAATCAGCCCCAGCATTTT.

This sequence joins TRBV5-1 and TRBJ2-1; D possibly corresponds to TRBD2 (6 bases). Per germline, CDR1 SGHRS and CDR2 YFSETQ. This CDR3 has 15 residues. Trimming took off 2 bases at V and 5 bases at J, with 14 bases between the two ends. The CDR3 region is CASSFTSRTNNEQFF. Here the CDR3 DNA reads TGCGCCAGCAGCTTTACTAGCCGCACTAACAATGAGCAGTTCTTC.

The CDR3 here is CASSESWTVQTYEQYF. The DNA of the CDR3 is TGCGCCAGCAGTGAGTCTTGGACAGTGCAGACCTACGAGCAGTACTTC. V and J are TRBV10-1 and TRBJ2-7, with D possibly being TRBD1 (6 bases). Germline values: CDR1 WNHNN, CDR2 SYGVQD (reference sequence). This CDR3 spans 16 amino acids. Trimming stripped 0 bases from V and 2 bases from J, with 14 bases between.

The chain recombines TRBV7-3 with TRBJ2-3, with D possibly TRBD1 on 6 matching bases. Trimming pared 5 bases from V and 1 base from J, leaving 10 bases between. The CDR3 runs to 14 residues. The germline gives CDR1 SGHTA, CDR2 FQGTGA. CDR3 protein: CASSRGGGTDTQYF. The CDR3 DNA follows: TGTGCCAGCAGCCGAGGGGGTGGCACAGATACGCAGTATTTT.

J is TRBJ1-1 and V is TRBV9, with a tentative D call TRBD1 (6 bases). Germline CDR1 reads SGDLS; CDR2 reads YYNGEE. The CDR3 consists of 14 residues. Deletions cut 4 bases from V and 7 bases from J, with 17 bases between. As DNA, the CDR3 is TGTGCCAGCAGCCCCACACAGGGCCAGGGTGAAGCTTTCTTT. Translated, it gives CASSPTQGQGEAFF. The full variable domain, rest sourced from reference TRBV9 and TRBJ1-1, is DSGVTQTPKHLITATGQRVTLRCSPRSGDLSVYWYQQSLDQGLQFLIQYYNGEERAKGNILERFSAQQFPDLHSELNLSSLELGDSALYFCASSPTQGQGEAFFGQGTRLTVV.

This clone has just a few counts. The chain joins TRBV16 to TRBJ1-2; TRBD1 is a possible D gene (5 bases). The length of the CDR3 is 14 residues. Deletions cut 7 bases from V and 1 base from J, with 13 bases between. CDR1 is KGHSY, CDR2 FQNENV, per germline. CDR3 sequence reads: CASTSQGINYGYTF. CDR3 in DNA: TGTGCCAGCACCTCTCAGGGAATTAACTATGGCTACACCTTC.

The chain recombines TRBV20-1 with TRBJ1-2; 8 bases match TRBD1. The germline V gene has CDR1 DFQATT and CDR2 SNEGSKA (reference sequence). This CDR3 has 11 amino acids. The CDR3 protein is CSLQGGHGYTF. For the CDR3, the DNA is TGCTCCCTACAGGGGGGGCATGGCTACACCTTC.

The J gene is TRBJ2-7, the V gene TRBV9; possible D gene TRBD2, 5 bases. From germline, CDR1 is SGDLS and CDR2 YYNGEE. V was shortened by 0 bases and J by 4 bases, with 17 bases between the two germline ends. The CDR3 covers 16 residues. The CDR3 DNA sequence: TGTGCCAGCAGCGTAGGTAGCGCAAACAGTAGGTACGAGCAGTACTTC. The encoded protein is CASSVGSANSRYEQYF.

The chain combines TRBV28 with TRBJ1-1; TRBD1 might be the D (6 bases). The CDR3 is made up of 15 amino acids. The V gene's germline CDR1 is MDHEN and CDR2 SYDVKM. Trimming left V 5 bases short and J 4 bases short, with 17 bases between. CDR3 sequence: CASSPTGRGATEAFF. DNA for the CDR3: TGTGCCAGCAGTCCCACAGGGAGAGGAGCCACTGAAGCTTTCTTT.

This clone has just a few counts. The CDR3 nucleotides are TGCAGCGGGACCGGGAGCGCGTATAATGAAAAACTGTTTTTT. This encodes CSGTGSAYNEKLFF. This chain uses TRBV29-1 with TRBJ1-4; D remains ambiguous. Looked up from germline, CDR1 is SQVTM and CDR2 is ANQGSEA. The CDR3 is 14 amino acids. V was shortened by 7 bases and J by 4 bases, with 16 bases between the two germline ends.

This clone turned up a few times. The CDR3: CASSSPGQGYYEQYF. The DNA of the CDR3 is TGTGCCAGCAGCTCACCGGGACAGGGTTACTACGAGCAGTACTTC. The gene calls are TRBV5-6 and TRBJ2-7, with TRBD1 matching 9 bases. Germline V gene sequence: CDR1 SGHDT, CDR2 YYEEEE. The CDR3 is 15 amino acids. Trimming took 3 bases from V and 3 from J; bases not matched to a gene: 7. The full variable domain, with the rest looked up from reference TRBV5-6 and TRBJ2-7, is DAGVTQSPTHLIKTRGQQVTLRCSPKSGHDTVSWYQQALGQGPQFIFQYYEEEERQRGNFPDRFSGHQFPNYSSELNVNALLLGDSALYLCASSSPGQGYYEQYFGPGTRLTVT.

The CDR3 sequence is CASSYASRSSYNEQFF. DNA of the CDR3: TGTGCCAGCAGTTACGCCTCGAGGAGCTCCTACAATGAGCAGTTCTTC. The rearrangement joins TRBV6-5 to TRBJ2-1, with D unclear. The V gene's germline CDR1 is MNHEY and CDR2 SVGAGI. This CDR3 spans 16 amino acids. Trimming shortened V by 2 bases and J by 0 bases, and 11 bases separated the two germline ends.

This rearrangement joins TRBV6-5 to TRBJ2-1; TRBD2 aligns across 12 bases. Germline V gene sequence: CDR1 MNHEY, CDR2 SVGAGI. The CDR3 runs to 14 residues. The junction had 4 bases not matched to a gene; V was cut back by 5 bases and J by 8 bases. The CDR3 nucleotides read TGTGCCAGCAGTCTAGCGGGAGGGCCGGATGAGCAGTTCTTC. This translates into CASSLAGGPDEQFF.

The gene calls are TRBV5-8 and TRBJ2-3, with D tentatively TRBD1 (6 bases). This CDR3 is 12 amino acids long. Germline assignment: CDR1 SGHTS and CDR2 YDEGEE. V was shortened by 6 bases and J by 2 bases, with 7 bases between the two germline ends. The CDR3 sequence is CASNRATDTQYF. The CDR3 coding sequence is TGTGCCAGCAACAGGGCCACAGATACGCAGTATTTT. The variable domain in full, completed from reference TRBV5-8 and TRBJ2-3, reads EAGVTQSPTHLIKTRGQQATLRCSPISGHTSVYWYQQALGLGLQFLLWYDEGEERNRGNFPPRFSGRQFPNYSSELNVNALELEDSALYLCASNRATDTQYFGPGTRLTVL.

The J gene is TRBJ2-5, the V gene TRBV9; no definite D call. This CDR3 is built from 14 residues. V shed 0 bases and J shed 2 bases, with 8 bases lying between them. Germline values: CDR1 SGDLS, CDR2 YYNGEE. The CDR3 here is CASSVDSSQETQYF. The CDR3 DNA reads TGTGCCAGCAGCGTAGATAGCAGTCAAGAGACCCAGTACTTC.

The V call is TRBV30, the J call TRBJ1-4; TRBD1 is a possible D gene (6 bases). The length of the CDR3 is 12 residues. V shed 4 bases and J shed 10 bases, with 13 bases lying between them. Germline loops: CDR1 GTSNPN, CDR2 SVGIG (reference sequence). The CDR3 DNA follows: TGTGCCTGGAAAGTTGCGGGGGCAAAACTGTTTTTT. Translation gives CAWKVAGAKLFF.

The chain recombines TRBV6-5 with TRBJ2-3, with 10 bases matching TRBD2. Germline CDR1 reads MNHEY; CDR2 reads SVGAGI. Trimming removed 6 bases from V and 3 bases from J; junction bases left unmatched: 6. The CDR3 is 15 amino acids. The CDR3 region is CASRIAGGRTDTQYF. The CDR3 DNA reads TGTGCCAGCAGGATAGCGGGAGGTCGTACAGATACGCAGTATTTT.

V gene TRBV30 combines with J gene TRBJ2-6; TRBD1 agrees at 8 bases. V dropped 1 base and J dropped 4; count of bases not matched to a gene: 6. This CDR3 comprises 16 residues. Germline assignment: CDR1 GTSNPN and CDR2 SVGIG (reference sequence). The CDR3 coding sequence is TGTGCCTGGAGTGAGGACAGGGCAGCCGGGGCCAACGTCCTGACTTTC. It specifies CAWSEDRAAGANVLTF.

The V gene is TRBV7-9, the J gene TRBJ2-7; TRBD1 might be the D (5 bases). This CDR3 is built from 13 residues. Germline V lookup: CDR1 SEHNR, CDR2 FQNEAQ (reference sequence). Trimming left V 7 bases short and J 3 bases short, with 13 bases between. The CDR3 region is CASTSRTGYEQYF. CDR3 bases: TGTGCCAGCACCTCTCGAACAGGCTACGAGCAGTACTTC.

The rearrangement joins TRBV27 to TRBJ2-7, with 12 bases fitting TRBD2. Germline loops: CDR1 MNHEY, CDR2 SMNVEV (reference sequence). There are 17 residues in the CDR3. V shed 6 bases, J shed 0 bases, and the junction held 9 bases outside the gene matches. The CDR3 DNA reads as TGTGCCAGCAGATACCAGGGACTAGCGGGTAGCTCCTACGAGCAGTACTTC. It specifies CASRYQGLAGSSYEQYF.

This clone has only a few counts. The chain has TRBV6-5 and TRBJ1-2; TRBD1 matches at 8 bases. This CDR3 spans 15 amino acids. Germline trimming cut 0 bases from V and 7 bases from J; bases unmatched to any gene: 7. Germline lookup yields CDR1 MNHEY and CDR2 SVGAGI. The CDR3 region is CASSYSGTGGIGYTF. The DNA of the CDR3 is TGTGCCAGCAGTTACTCCGGGACAGGAGGAATTGGCTACACCTTC.

This rearrangement joins TRBV19 to TRBJ2-7; D might be TRBD1 (6 bases). V lost 6 bases and J 1 base, leaving 10 bases between the germline ends. CDR3 length: 13 amino acids. Germline V gives CDR1 LNHDA, CDR2 SQIVND (reference sequence). CDR3 residues: CASRDQGSYEQYF. CDR3 sequence (DNA): TGTGCCAGTAGGGATCAGGGGTCCTACGAGCAGTACTTC.

This rearrangement joins TRBV2 to TRBJ1-1, with D uncertain. Between the trimmed V and J ends, which lost 2 bases and 4 bases, there was a span of 11 bases. Germline assignment: CDR1 SNHLY and CDR2 FYNNEI. The CDR3 covers 14 residues. The CDR3: CASSELFPSTEAFF. The CDR3 DNA reads as TGTGCCAGCAGTGAATTATTCCCGAGCACTGAAGCTTTCTTT.

The V and J genes are TRBV27 and TRBJ2-3; 9 bases are shared with TRBD2. Trimming at V came to 6 bases and at J to 2 bases, leaving 9 bases not matched to a gene. The CDR3 contains 16 residues. CDR1 MNHEY and CDR2 SMNVEV come from the germline V gene (reference sequence). The CDR3 protein is CASSSRLAESTDTQYF. The CDR3 coding sequence is TGTGCCAGCAGCTCGAGACTAGCGGAATCCACAGATACGCAGTATTTT.

This rearrangement joins TRBV7-2 to TRBJ2-3; TRBD2 is a possible D gene (6 bases). The CDR3 extends over 14 amino acids. V shed 0 bases and J shed 4 bases, with 8 bases lying between them. Germline CDR1 and CDR2: SGHTA and FQGNSA. Here the CDR3 reads CASSLAGSADTQYF. CDR3 bases: TGTGCCAGCAGCTTAGCCGGGAGTGCAGATACGCAGTATTTT.

This clone was picked up a small number of times. The chain has TRBV7-8 and TRBJ2-7; TRBD1 aligns across 10 bases. V lost 4 bases to trimming and J lost 9 bases; unmatched junction nucleotides: 30. In germline, CDR1 is SGHVS, CDR2 FQNEAQ. This CDR3 is 21 amino acids long. CDR3 residues: CASSYRDRGFQGSGGTVAQYF. As DNA, the CDR3 is TGTGCCAGCAGCTACCGGGACAGGGGCTTTCAAGGAAGCGGCGGGACCGTCGCGCAGTACTTC.

Concerning this clone: At one end the junction does not follow the germline gene, possibly because of a read error. The sample contains more than one DNA sequence encoding this CDR3. The genes are TRBV7-7 and TRBJ2-7; TRBD1 or TRBD2 may be the D gene (5 bases each). This CDR3 spans 15 amino acids. Germline values: CDR1 SSHAT, CDR2 FNYEAQ (reference sequence). Here the CDR3 reads CASSLGERSTYEQYF. Written as DNA, the CDR3 is TGTGCTAGCAGCTTAGGGGAGAGGAGTACCTACGAGCAGTACTTC.

V gene TRBV6-5 combines with J gene TRBJ1-2; 9 bases match TRBD1. Germline lookup yields CDR1 MNHEY and CDR2 SVGAGI. V dropped 2 bases and J dropped 6; count of bases not matched to a gene: 7. The CDR3 runs 15 residues. The CDR3 region is CASSYEGQGIDGYTF. CDR3 coding DNA: TGTGCCAGCAGTTACGAAGGACAGGGGATAGATGGCTACACCTTC.

The chain recombines TRBV7-3 with TRBJ2-1; perhaps TRBD1 as D (7 bases). The V end was cut by 4 bases, the J end by 8 bases, with 15 bases between. The CDR3 spans 14 residues. The germline CDR1 and CDR2 sequences are SGHTA and FQGTGA. The CDR3 region is CASSSSGGGYEQFF. The CDR3 region has the DNA TGTGCCAGCAGCTCCTCTGGAGGGGGCTATGAGCAGTTCTTC.